The 11 T cell receptor beta chains below all came from one sample that was sequenced in a study of blood T cell repertoires in COVID-19 (dated by TCRdb to 2018 to 2020). Library method: the immunoSEQ multiplex PCR assay. TCRdb holds this immuneACCESS table with in-frame rearrangements only. Some clones are missing; in checked studies, unresolved V genes explain under half, and the rest has no known cause. The sample table holds around 430,000 clones, of which approximately 88% were seen once. 10% to 15% of the sample is held by the ten biggest clonotypes. The material sequenced was peripheral blood. These receptors originate from a woman aged 50 to 60 with COVID-19, enrolled during active disease.

The chain has TRBV5-4 and TRBJ2-3; 14 bases are shared with TRBD2. V lost 4 bases to trimming and J lost 3 bases; unmatched junction nucleotides: 7. CDR1 and CDR2 (germline): SGHNT, YYREEE (reference sequence). CDR3 length: 17 amino acids. Here the CDR3 reads CASSTRLAGGPTDTQYF. For the CDR3, the DNA is TGTGCCAGCAGCACAAGACTAGCGGGGGGGCCTACAGATACGCAGTATTTT.

This clone turned up a few times. Other DNA variants within this sample encode the same CDR3. The chain employs TRBV27 and TRBJ1-1; TRBD1 is a possible D gene (5 bases). Trimming removed 0 bases from V and 0 bases from J, with 8 bases in between. The germline V gene has CDR1 MNHEY and CDR2 SMNVEV (reference sequence). The CDR3 contains 15 residues. CDR3 DNA: TGTGCCAGCAGTTTATCCGGGGGTATGAACACTGAAGCTTTCTTT. As protein: CASSLSGGMNTEAFF.

The chain is built from TRBV25-1 and TRBJ2-5; 9 nucleotides agree with TRBD2. This CDR3 comprises 16 residues. Germline V gene data show CDR1 as MGHDK and CDR2 as SYGVNS. V lost 7 bases and J lost 5; bases outside the gene matches: 14. The CDR3 nucleotides are TGTGCCAGCACCACGGGTAGCGGGGGATTCGGGGAGACCCAGTACTTC. It is translated as CASTTGSGGFGETQYF.

V is TRBV9 and J is TRBJ1-1, with D unresolved. The V and J ends lost 5 bases and 7 bases respectively, with 21 bases between them. The CDR3 has 15 residues. Germline V gene data show CDR1 as SGDLS and CDR2 as YYNGEE. The CDR3 coding sequence is TGTGCCAGCAGTGCTTACCCCGACGGGTACGGTGAAGCTTTCTTT. Protein sequence: CASSAYPDGYGEAFF.

The chain carries TRBV19 and TRBJ2-7, with D uncertain. Germline-derived CDR1 and CDR2 are LNHDA and SQIVND (reference sequence). V was pared by 5 bases and J by 0 bases, with 8 bases between. The CDR3 covers 13 residues. In DNA form, the CDR3 reads TGTGCCAGTAGTCCCCTAAGCTCCTACGAGCAGTACTTC. This codes for CASSPLSSYEQYF. The whole variable domain, filled in from reference TRBV19 and TRBJ2-7, reads DGGITQSPKYLFRKEGQNVTLSCEQNLNHDAMYWYRQDPGQGLRLIYYSQIVNDFQKGDIAEGYSVSREKKESFPLTVTSAQKNPTAFYLCASSPLSSYEQYFGPGTRLTVT.

This rearrangement joins TRBV18 to TRBJ1-1; 7 bases match TRBD1. The CDR3 extends over 15 amino acids. The germline V gene has CDR1 KGHSH and CDR2 LQKENI. V shed 2 bases and J 7 bases; nucleotides not matched to a gene: 10. The CDR3 is CASSPSLGRGFEAFF. The CDR3 DNA reads as TGTGCCAGCTCACCAAGTCTAGGCAGGGGGTTTGAAGCTTTCTTT. The entire variable domain, with the rest obtained from reference TRBV18 and TRBJ1-1, is as follows: NAGVMQNPRHLVRRRGQEARLRCSPMKGHSHVYWYRQLPEEGLKFMVYLQKENIIDESGMPKERFSAEFPKEGPSILRIQQVVRGDSAAYFCASSPSLGRGFEAFFGQGTRLTVV.

The genes are TRBV28 and TRBJ1-4, with D hard to call. The germline V gene encodes CDR1 MDHEN and CDR2 SYDVKM. This CDR3 spans 11 amino acids. Deletions cut 6 bases from V and 5 bases from J, with 4 bases between. The DNA of the CDR3 is TGTGCCAGCAGCTCGAATGAAAAACTGTTTTTT. Its translation is CASSSNEKLFF.

About this clone: The same CDR3 also results from other DNA sequences found in this sample. The rearrangement uses TRBV27 and TRBJ1-5, with a possible D match to TRBD1 (6 bases). Looked up from germline, CDR1 is MNHEY and CDR2 is SMNVEV (reference sequence). Deletions cut 5 bases from V and 2 bases from J, with 10 bases between. The CDR3 loop spans 14 amino acids. CDR3 DNA sequence: TGTGCCAGCAGTCCATACAGGGGCAATCAGCCCCAGCATTTT. Translating it yields CASSPYRGNQPQHF.

The chain employs TRBV28 and TRBJ1-2, with D possibly being TRBD1 (6 bases). Germline CDR1 MDHEN, CDR2 SYDVKM. The CDR3 is 14 amino acids. V shed 2 bases and J shed 7 bases, with 14 bases lying between them. In DNA, the CDR3 is TGTGCCAGCAGTTTAAGGACAGAGTCAGCTGGCTACACCTTC. Translated, it gives CASSLRTESAGYTF.

Worth noting for this clone: The same CDR3 is also encoded by other DNA sequences in this sample. The chain uses TRBV5-1 and TRBJ1-3, with D unclear. The germline CDR1 and CDR2 sequences are SGHRS and YFSETQ. The V gene lost 0 bases and the J gene lost 0 bases, with 7 bases spanning the gap. This CDR3 is built from 15 residues. CDR3 DNA: TGCGCCAGCAGCTTGGGACGGGGCTCTGGAAACACCATATATTTT. Translating it yields CASSLGRGSGNTIYF.

The chain recombines TRBV2 with TRBJ2-1, with D possibly matching TRBD2 (6 bases). Trimming took off 6 bases at V and 4 bases at J, with 16 bases between the two ends. The CDR3 is 15 residues long. Germline V gene data show CDR1 as SNHLY and CDR2 as FYNNEI. CDR3 sequence: CASRERDGGYNEQFF. The CDR3 DNA reads as TGTGCCAGCAGAGAAAGGGACGGGGGTTACAATGAGCAGTTCTTC.